Listed below are T cell receptor beta chains from one sample, sequenced in a study of Graves' ophthalmopathy and Graves' hyperthyroidism. TCRdb independently ran MiXCR on the multiplex PCR reads; one entry per CDR3 protein. The repertoire holds hundreds of thousands of distinct CDR3 sequences, with roughly 41% as singletons. Sequenced input: peripheral blood. The origin of the receptors is an adult man with Graves' ophthalmopathy. Both conserved end residues are part of each CDR3.

>15|TRBV7-2|TRBJ2-5
CASSVLMGQQETQYF
>15|TRBV25-1|TRBJ2-2
CASSSSQSITGELFF
>14|TRBV20-1|TRBJ2-2
CSARTGGRGRELFF
>12|TRBV20-1|TRBJ1-2
CSARLGKDGYTF
>17|TRBV20-1|TRBJ2-5
CSARDRLRQGAWETQYF
>15|TRBV7-8|TRBJ1-2
CASSLELGGSGGYTF
>13|TRBV25-1|TRBJ1-6
CASFRVESSPLHF
>14|TRBV29-1|TRBJ1-4
CSVDGGTTNEKLFF
>16|TRBV7-2|TRBJ1-4
CASSFRRAKQNEKLFF
>13|TRBV20-1|TRBJ2-5
CSAQGQDEETQYF
>12|TRBV29-1|TRBJ2-7
CSGWTGGYEQYF
>15|TRBV2|TRBJ1-3
CASRMTGTVGNTIYF
>15|TRBV15|TRBJ1-4
CATSTTRGGDEKLFF
>13|TRBV10-3|TRBJ1-1
CASTSGQDLKAFF
>15|TRBV29-1|TRBJ1-2
CSVERSGKPADGYTF
>15|TRBV25-1|TRBJ2-7
CASSYAASGRGEQYF
>15|TRBV7-8|TRBJ2-5
CASSSNPGARETQYF
>15|TRBV7-2|TRBJ2-2
CASSFPGTGDRELFF
>14|TRBV7-2|TRBJ1-2
CASSPGPFTYGYTF
>14|TRBV4-1|TRBJ2-5
CASSQDGRGETQYF
>13|TRBV18|TRBJ2-5
CASSTASLETQYF
>11|TRBV20-1|TRBJ2-7
CSARRWDEQYF
>13|TRBV7-2|TRBJ2-7
CASSQGIAYEQYF
>13|TRBV27|TRBJ2-7
CASSLDRYYEQYF
>17|TRBV5-8|TRBJ2-7
CASSLGLQVFQGYEQYF
>16|TRBV7-2|TRBJ1-6
CASRQGDIEYNSPLHF
>17|TRBV9|TRBJ2-6
CASSGGAGLAGANVLTF
>13|TRBV30|TRBJ2-5
CAWSRSGGETQYF
>15|TRBV14|TRBJ1-3
CASSQDSLGWNTIYF
>14|TRBV19|TRBJ1-5
CASSMTTGDQPQHF
>14|TRBV2|TRBJ1-2
CASSEAGGLYGYTF
>15|TRBV20-1|TRBJ2-7
CSASGGDDFSYEQYF